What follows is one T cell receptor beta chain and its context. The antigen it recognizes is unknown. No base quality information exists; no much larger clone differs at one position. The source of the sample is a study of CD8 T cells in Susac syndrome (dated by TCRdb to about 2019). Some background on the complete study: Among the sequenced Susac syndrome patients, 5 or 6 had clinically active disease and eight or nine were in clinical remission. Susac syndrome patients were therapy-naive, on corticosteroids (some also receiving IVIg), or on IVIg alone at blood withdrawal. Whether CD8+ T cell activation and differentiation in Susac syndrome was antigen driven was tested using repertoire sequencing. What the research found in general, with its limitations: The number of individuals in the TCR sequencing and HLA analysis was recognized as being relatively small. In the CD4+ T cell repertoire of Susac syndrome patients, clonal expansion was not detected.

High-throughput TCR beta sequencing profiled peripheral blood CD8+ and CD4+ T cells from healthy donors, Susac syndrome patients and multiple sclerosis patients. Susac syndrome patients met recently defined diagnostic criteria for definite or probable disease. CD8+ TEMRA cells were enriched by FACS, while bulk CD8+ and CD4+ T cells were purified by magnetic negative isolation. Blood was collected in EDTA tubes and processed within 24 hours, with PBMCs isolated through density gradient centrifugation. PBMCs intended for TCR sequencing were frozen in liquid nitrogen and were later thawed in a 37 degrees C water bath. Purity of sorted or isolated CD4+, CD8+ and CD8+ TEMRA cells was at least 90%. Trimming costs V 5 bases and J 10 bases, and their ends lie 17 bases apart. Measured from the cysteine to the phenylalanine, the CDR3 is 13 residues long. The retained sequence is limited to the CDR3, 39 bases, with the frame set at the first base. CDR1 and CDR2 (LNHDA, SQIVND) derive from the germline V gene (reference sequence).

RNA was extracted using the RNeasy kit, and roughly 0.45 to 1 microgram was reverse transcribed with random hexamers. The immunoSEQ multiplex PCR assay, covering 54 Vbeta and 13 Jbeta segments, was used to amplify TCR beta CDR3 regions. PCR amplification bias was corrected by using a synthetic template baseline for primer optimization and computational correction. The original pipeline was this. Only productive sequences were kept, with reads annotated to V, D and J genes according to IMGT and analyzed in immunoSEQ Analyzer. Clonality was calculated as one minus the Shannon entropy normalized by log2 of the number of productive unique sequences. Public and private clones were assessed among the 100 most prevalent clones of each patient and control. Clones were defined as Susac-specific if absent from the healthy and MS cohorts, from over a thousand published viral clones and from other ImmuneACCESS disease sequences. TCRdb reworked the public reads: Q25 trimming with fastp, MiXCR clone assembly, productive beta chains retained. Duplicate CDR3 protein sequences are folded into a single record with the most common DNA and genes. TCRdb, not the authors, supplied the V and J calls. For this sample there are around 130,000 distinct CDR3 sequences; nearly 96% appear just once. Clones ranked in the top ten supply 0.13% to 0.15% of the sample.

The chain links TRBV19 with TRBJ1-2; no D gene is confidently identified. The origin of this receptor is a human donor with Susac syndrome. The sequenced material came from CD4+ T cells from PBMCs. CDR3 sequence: CASSADGGMDYTF. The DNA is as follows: TGTGCCAGTAGTGCCGACGGCGGGATGGACTACACCTTC. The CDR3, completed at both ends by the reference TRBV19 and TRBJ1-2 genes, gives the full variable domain DGGITQSPKYLFRKEGQNVTLSCEQNLNHDAMYWYRQDPGQGLRLIYYSQIVNDFQKGDIAEGYSVSREKKESFPLTVTSAQKNPTAFYLCASSADGGMDYTFGSGTRLTVV.